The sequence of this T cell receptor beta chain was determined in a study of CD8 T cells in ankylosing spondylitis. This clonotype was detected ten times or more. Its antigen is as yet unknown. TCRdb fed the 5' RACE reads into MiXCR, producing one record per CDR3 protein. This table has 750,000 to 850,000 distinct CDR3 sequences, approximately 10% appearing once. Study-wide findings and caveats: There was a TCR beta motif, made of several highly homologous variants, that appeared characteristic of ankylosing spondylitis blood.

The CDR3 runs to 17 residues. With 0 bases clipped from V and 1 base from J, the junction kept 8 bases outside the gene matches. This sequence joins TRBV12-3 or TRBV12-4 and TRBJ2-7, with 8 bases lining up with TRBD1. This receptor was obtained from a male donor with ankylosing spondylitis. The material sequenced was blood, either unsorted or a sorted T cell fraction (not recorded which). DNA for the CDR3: TGTGCCAGCAGTTTAGCGCTGGGGCAGGGGGCTTCCTACGAGCAGTACTTC. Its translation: CASSLALGQGASYEQYF.